This T cell receptor (beta chain) stems from a study of spatial heterogeneity in lung cancer. Study information: As counted in raw reads, each unique TCR and UMI combination appeared more than ten times on average.

TCRdb re-derived calls from the 5' RACE reads in MiXCR, one entry per CDR3 protein. The sample lists roughly 32,000 distinct CDR3 sequences, 8% to 13% seen once, with approximately 30% in the top ten. The germline CDR1 and CDR2 sequences are DFQATT and SNEGSKA (reference sequence). Trimming at V came to 2 bases and at J to 12 bases, leaving 13 bases not matched to a gene. This CDR3 has 14 amino acids. As to time point: blood at routine non-recurrence follow-up after resection. Extraction of whole RNA from tumor, nontumor lung or frozen PBMC preceded unsorted sequencing. This material consisted of PBMCs, taken at follow-up. This clonotype originated in a female donor with early-stage non-small cell lung cancer. The chain combines TRBV20-1 with TRBJ2-1; 7 bases align to TRBD2. This chain's CDR3 is CSARPLPAGVVQFF. The CDR3 DNA is TGCAGTGCTAGACCACTACCGGCGGGGGTAGTGCAGTTCTTC.